This is a list of T cell receptor beta chains from one sample in a study of cytomegalovirus exposure and HLA in healthy donors. Sequenced by immunoSEQ multiplex PCR; TCRdb stores in-frame clones only, minus some. The sample lists under 150,000 clones, 70% to 85% seen once, with roughly 2.5% in the top ten. The sequenced sample consisted of PBMCs. The receptors originated from a boy aged 2 to 9 in good health and CMV-seronegative. Both conserved end residues are part of each CDR3. A D gene is named only where the DNA matches it firmly. The size entry is marked missing in some rows and otherwise reads once, few, many or a size class.

>TRBJ2-1|-|TRBD1|TRBV7-2|16
CASSLGLGQSYNEQFF
TGTGCCAGCAGCTTAGGATTGGGACAGAGCTACAATGAGCAGTTCTTC
>TRBJ2-1|-|-|TRBV6-4|15
CASSKGEGSYNEQFF
TGTGCCAGCAGTAAGGGGGAGGGATCCTACAATGAGCAGTTCTTC
>TRBJ1-2|-|-|TRBV4-1|14
CASSQDRKGYGYTF
TGCGCCAGCAGCCAAGACAGGAAGGGGTATGGCTACACCTTC
>TRBJ1-1|-|-|TRBV7-3|17
CASSLTGFAGLDTEAFF
TGTGCCAGCAGCTTAACGGGTTTTGCAGGGTTGGACACTGAAGCTTTCTTT
>TRBJ2-4|once|TRBD1|TRBV10-3|14
CAGNRGTTKNIQYF
TGTGCCGGCAACAGGGGTACCACCAAAAACATTCAGTACTTC
>TRBJ1-1|-|-|TRBV6-5|16
CASSYGRNFVGTEAFF
TGTGCCAGCAGTTACGGGAGAAACTTCGTAGGCACTGAAGCTTTCTTT
>TRBJ1-3|-|-|TRBV19|13
CASSIQGGNTIYF
TGTGCCAGTAGTATCCAGGGTGGAAACACCATATATTTT
>TRBJ1-1|-|-|TRBV9|16
CASSVEGGGLNTEAFF
TGTGCCAGCAGCGTAGAGGGGGGGGGCCTTAACACTGAAGCTTTCTTT
>TRBJ2-5|-|-|TRBV18|14
CASSPLSYQETQYF
TGTGCCAGCTCACCACTGTCGTACCAAGAGACCCAGTACTTC
>TRBJ2-5|-|TRBD1|TRBV5-1|14
CASSFGQGIGTQYF
TGCGCCAGCAGCTTTGGACAGGGGATCGGGACCCAGTACTTC
>TRBJ2-4|-|TRBD2|TRBV6-4|15
CASSDSTSGENIQYF
TGTGCCAGCAGTGACTCAACTAGCGGGGAAAACATTCAGTACTTC
>TRBJ2-5|-|TRBD2|TRBV5-1|15
CASSLAGGPGETQYF
TGCGCCAGCAGCTTGGCGGGGGGGCCGGGGGAGACCCAGTACTTC
>TRBJ1-4|-|-|TRBV18|15
CASSPPGSQNEKLFF
TGTGCCAGCTCACCACCCGGTTCCCAAAATGAAAAACTGTTTTTT
>TRBJ2-1|few|-|TRBV7-8|13
CASGDSKIFEQFF
TGTGCCAGCGGGGACTCCAAAATATTCGAGCAGTTCTTC
>TRBJ2-5|-|TRBD2|TRBV5-4|16
CASSLGFGRAGETQYF
TGTGCCAGCAGCTTGGGATTCGGGAGGGCCGGGGAGACCCAGTACTTC
>TRBJ1-6|-|TRBD1|TRBV5-6|16
CASSSGGSSYNSPLHF
TGTGCCAGCAGTTCAGGGGGCAGTTCCTATAATTCACCCCTCCACTTT
>TRBJ2-2|-|-|TRBV15|14
CATSRELSPGELFF
TGTGCCACCAGCAGAGAGTTGAGCCCCGGGGAGCTGTTTTTT
>TRBJ2-5|-|TRBD1|TRBV30|14
CAWSVAGGRETQYF
TGTGCCTGGAGTGTTGCAGGGGGCAGGGAGACCCAGTACTTC
>TRBJ1-2|-|-|TRBV30|10
CAQDNYGYTF
TGTGCCCAGGATAACTATGGCTACACCTTC
>TRBJ2-5|-|-|TRBV7-9|18
CASSLKGQGEVFQETQYF
TGTGCCAGCAGTCTAAAGGGCCAGGGTGAAGTTTTCCAAGAGACCCAGTACTTC
>TRBJ1-2|-|-|TRBV7-8|16
CASSPWAGEANYGYTF
TGTGCCAGCAGCCCCTGGGCCGGGGAAGCGAACTATGGCTACACCTTC
>TRBJ1-1|-|-|TRBV2|13
CASRLPGGTEAFF
TGTGCCTCAAGACTCCCCGGCGGGACTGAAGCTTTCTTT
>TRBJ2-1|-|TRBD1|TRBV6-5|12
CASSFRGQEQFF
TGTGCCAGCAGTTTCAGGGGGCAGGAGCAGTTCTTC
>TRBJ1-1|-|-|TRBV18|15
CASSPPRDWGTEAFF
TGTGCCAGCTCACCACCCAGGGATTGGGGCACTGAAGCTTTCTTT
>TRBJ2-7|-|TRBD2|TRBV7-2|15
CASSWGAGGLNEQYF
TGTGCCAGCAGTTGGGGGGCGGGGGGGCTCAACGAGCAGTACTTC
>TRBJ1-5|-|TRBD1|TRBV7-2|15
CASSLGGQGGVPQHF
TGTGCCAGCAGCTTAGGGGGACAGGGGGGGGTACCCCAGCATTTT
>TRBJ1-1|-|-|TRBV19|14
CASSGGAMNTEAFF
TGTGCCAGTAGTGGCGGAGCAATGAACACTGAAGCTTTCTTT
>TRBJ1-1|-|-|TRBV19|14
CASSIRGMNTEAFF
TGTGCCAGTAGTATTCGGGGAATGAACACTGAAGCTTTCTTT
>TRBJ1-4|-|-|TRBV6-1|15
CASSDGDTGSEKLFF
TGTGCCAGCAGTGATGGGGACACGGGGAGTGAAAAACTGTTTTTT
>TRBJ2-1|-|TRBD2|TRBV7-9|18
CASSSLAGVFTAPDEQFF
TGTGCCAGCAGTTCACTAGCGGGAGTTTTTACGGCGCCGGATGAGCAGTTCTTC
>TRBJ2-5|-|TRBD2|TRBV2|17
CASSPPGLVATIETQYF
TGTGCCAGCAGTCCCCCGGGACTAGTGGCTACGATAGAGACCCAGTACTTC
>TRBJ1-2|few|TRBD1|TRBV10-3|14
CAIHPTDRGYGYTF
TGTGCCATCCACCCCACCGACAGGGGATATGGCTACACCTTC
>TRBJ1-4|-|TRBD1|TRBV9|15
CASSASGGSNEKLFF
TGTGCCAGCAGCGCCTCAGGGGGGTCTAATGAAAAACTGTTTTTT